This T cell receptor beta chain comes out of a study of metastatic and nonmetastatic thyroid tumors. Study-wide context: Patients with malignant and benign thyroid disease provided blood and tumor or nodule tissue, whose repertoires were compared.

No patient received treatment before thyroid surgery. This clone was counted only a few times. Antigen unknown. This CDR3 is missing its conserved last phenylalanine or tryptophan, likely due to a read error. Germline CDR1 is MDHEN and CDR2 is SYDVKM. The CDR3 has 13 residues. The V gene end was trimmed by 10 bases and the J gene end by 0 bases; junction bases not matched to a gene: 5. Per the original methods: Differences in CDR3 between clinicopathological groups were drawn on to build a classifier intended to discriminate distant-metastatic papillary thyroid cancer patients. TCRdb reanalyzed the PCR reads via MiXCR. The V and J calls were determined by TCRdb, not by the authors. The sample includes 30,000 to 45,000 clones, about 27% of them seen just once. Whole-study results and caveats: Reportedly, malignant thyroid tumors had significantly higher TCR beta diversity than benign nodules, in blood and tumor.

This chain joins TRBV28 and TRBJ1-2, with 7 bases aligning to TRBD1. The sequenced material came from blood. The clonotype was recovered from a male donor with papillary thyroid cancer or a benign thyroid nodule (not recorded which). Some clones in this sample may be carry-over from other donors' samples. As DNA, the CDR3 is TGTGCCACCCGGGACAGCTCTAACTATGGCTACACCCTT. Translation: CATRDSSNYGYTL.